Listed here are 28 T cell receptor beta chains from one sample, sequenced in a study of CD8 T cells in Susac syndrome. About 0.45 to 1 ug RNA was reverse transcribed with random hexamers. TCRdb processed the immunoSEQ multiplex PCR reads anew with MiXCR; each CDR3 protein has one entry. The sample yields about 53,000 distinct CDR3 sequences, 85% to 95% seen once. The sequenced material came from CD8+ T cells from PBMCs. The receptors come from a human donor with Susac syndrome.

The sample holds one count of this clonotype. V usage is TRBV23-1 and J usage is TRBJ2-1; 9 positions match TRBD2. TRBV23-1 counts as an open reading frame of uncertain function. The CDR3 sequence is 16 residues long. V trimming: 0 bases; J trimming: 5 bases; junction bases outside the gene matches: 5. This CDR3 is CASSQSPSGTHNEQFF. In nucleotides, the CDR3 is TGCGCCAGCAGTCAATCTCCTAGCGGGACCCACAATGAGCAGTTCTTC.

The chain recombines TRBV29-1 with TRBJ2-5; 7 nucleotides align to TRBD2. V shed 4 bases, J shed 5 bases, and the junction held 7 bases outside the gene matches. The germline gives CDR1 SQVTM, CDR2 ANQGSEA. This CDR3 is built from 13 residues. The CDR3 here is CSVGEGRSETQYF. The CDR3 DNA reads TGCAGCGTTGGGGAGGGGCGATCGGAGACCCAGTACTTC.

The chain uses TRBV1 and TRBJ2-4. TRBV1 constitutes a pseudogene. The CDR3 has 13 amino acids. The CDR3 DNA reads as TGCACCAGCAGCCAGGTAGCCAAAAACATTCAGTACTTC. Translating it yields CTSSQVAKNIQYF.

J is TRBJ2-1 and V is TRBV29-1; maybe TRBD2 (7 bases). Germline loops: CDR1 SQVTM, CDR2 ANQGSEA. The CDR3 contains 15 residues. Trimming cost V 1 base and J 3 bases, with 13 bases left between them. The CDR3 nucleotides read TGCAGCGTTGAAGGTTCAGGGGAGGGCTACAATGAGCAGTTCTTC. Translation gives CSVEGSGEGYNEQFF.

The chain recombines TRBV5-1 with TRBJ2-6; 9 nucleotides align to TRBD2. From germline, CDR1 is SGHRS and CDR2 YFSETQ. The CDR3 is 18 amino acids. Trimming took 0 bases from V and 0 from J; bases not matched to a gene: 4. The CDR3, as DNA: TGCGCCAGCAGCTTGGAGGCGGGGGGGAACTCTGGGGCCAACGTCCTGACTTTC. Translation gives CASSLEAGGNSGANVLTF. Together with reference TRBV5-1 and TRBJ2-6, the CDR3 gives the full variable domain: KAGVTQTPRYLIKTRGQQVTLSCSPISGHRSVSWYQQTPGQGLQFLFEYFSETQRNKGNFPGRFSGRQFSNSRSEMNVSTLELGDSALYLCASSLEAGGNSGANVLTFGAGSRLTVL.

The V gene is TRBV12-3 or TRBV12-4, the J gene TRBJ2-2; no reliable D call. The ends were cut back, 3 bases at V and 4 bases at J, with 6 bases in the middle. CDR3 length: 13 amino acids. The CDR3 spells CASSFSLTGELFF. Here the CDR3 DNA reads TGTGCCAGCAGTTTTTCTCTCACCGGGGAGCTGTTTTTT.

This clonotype was seen more than once but under ten times. The chain links TRBV6-1 to TRBJ1-6; no clear D gene. The CDR3 sequence is 15 residues long. The V and J ends lost 6 bases and 10 bases respectively, with 19 bases between them. Germline lookup yields CDR1 MNHNS and CDR2 SASEGT. In DNA, the CDR3 is TGTGCCAGCAGCCGCTACTCGGTAGAGTACTCACCCCTCCACTTT. Its translation is CASSRYSVEYSPLHF.

This clonotype was detected only once. The chain carries TRBV20-1 and TRBJ2-3; TRBD1 matches at 10 bases. Looked up from germline, CDR1 is DFQATT and CDR2 is SNEGSKA (reference sequence). V was pared by 5 bases and J by 6 bases, with 14 bases of the junction left unmatched. This CDR3 has 16 residues. For the CDR3, the DNA is TGCAGTGCTTCGCACCGGGACAGGGGTACTTTTGATACGCAGTATTTT. This encodes CSASHRDRGTFDTQYF.

The chain carries TRBV19 and TRBJ1-6, with D possibly TRBD1 on 6 matching bases. V gave up 2 bases and J gave up 10 bases, with 18 bases separating them. CDR1 and CDR2 (germline): LNHDA, SQIVND (reference sequence). There are 16 residues in the CDR3. CDR3 in amino acids: CASSIQGLDFGSPLHF. CDR3 nucleotide sequence: TGTGCCAGTAGTATACAGGGGCTGGATTTCGGCTCACCCCTCCACTTT.

This chain connects TRBV28 to TRBJ2-2, with 12 bases aligning to TRBD2. Trimming at V came to 6 bases and at J to 7 bases, leaving 12 bases not matched to a gene. Per the germline V gene, CDR1 is MDHEN and CDR2 is SYDVKM. CDR3 size: 17 residues. CDR3 DNA sequence: TGTGCCAGCAGCATTTCCCCACTAGCGGGGGGAAACGGGGAGCTGTTTTTT. Protein product: CASSISPLAGGNGELFF.

The sample holds one count of this clonotype. This chain connects TRBV7-3 to TRBJ1-6, with D hard to call. Germline V gene data show CDR1 as SGHTA and CDR2 as FQGTGA. CDR3 length: 14 residues. The V gene lost 1 base and the J gene lost 10 bases, with 11 bases spanning the gap. CDR3 protein: CASSLRFAGSPLHF. The CDR3 DNA sequence: TGTGCCAGCAGCTTAAGATTTGCAGGATCACCCCTCCACTTT. Drawing the rest from reference TRBV7-3 and TRBJ1-6, the complete variable domain is GAGVSQTPSNKVTEKGKYVELRCDPISGHTALYWYRQSLGQGPEFLIYFQGTGAADDSGLPNDRFFAVRPEGSVSTLKIQRTERGDSAVYLCASSLRFAGSPLHFGNGTRLTVT.

The genes are TRBV20-1 and TRBJ2-7; D gene uncertain. Trimming cost V 2 bases and J 3 bases, with 11 bases left between them. Germline CDR1 DFQATT, CDR2 SNEGSKA (reference sequence). The CDR3 runs 13 residues. CDR3 nucleotides: TGCAGTGCTAGAAGAGAATACGACTACGAGCAGTACTTC. As protein: CSARREYDYEQYF.

This clonotype was detected only once. The chain links TRBV7-9 to TRBJ2-7, with TRBD2 matching over 9 bases. The junction had 6 bases not matched to a gene; V was cut back by 2 bases and J by 1 base. Per the germline V gene, CDR1 is SEHNR and CDR2 is FQNEAQ (reference sequence). This CDR3 region has 16 residues. CDR3: CASSLTTSGRSYEQYF. The CDR3 DNA reads TGTGCCAGCAGCTTAACGACTAGCGGAAGGTCCTACGAGCAGTACTTC.

The J gene is TRBJ2-3, the V gene TRBV20-1; 7 bases line up with TRBD2. Trimming cost V 5 bases and J 0 bases; bases outside gene matches: 5. Germline assignment: CDR1 DFQATT and CDR2 SNEGSKA (reference sequence). The CDR3 spans 14 residues. The CDR3 sequence: CSAQGGTSTDTQYF. Written as DNA, the CDR3 is TGCAGTGCTCAGGGAGGGACTAGCACAGATACGCAGTATTTT.

The chain links TRBV29-1 to TRBJ2-7; D uncertain. V lost 6 bases and J lost 3, with 15 bases in between. The CDR3 consists of 13 residues. Germline lookup yields CDR1 SQVTM and CDR2 ANQGSEA. CDR3 protein: CSVQPPGDYEQYF. The CDR3 nucleotides are TGCAGCGTCCAACCCCCCGGCGACTACGAGCAGTACTTC.

V and J are TRBV19 and TRBJ2-2, with TRBD1 as a possible D gene (6 bases). Trimming shortened V by 10 bases and J by 3 bases, and 18 bases separated the two germline ends. CDR3 length: 15 residues. The germline V gene has CDR1 LNHDA and CDR2 SQIVND (reference sequence). The CDR3 coding sequence is TGTGCCATATCCTCCCCAGGGGAGTACACCGGGGAGCTGTTTTTT. This sequence encodes CAISSPGEYTGELFF.

The gene calls are TRBV5-4 and TRBJ2-1; 13 bases agree with TRBD2. This CDR3 has 15 amino acids. With 1 base clipped from V and 9 bases from J, the junction kept 4 bases outside the gene matches. Germline V gene lookup returns CDR1 SGHNT and CDR2 YYREEE (reference sequence). The CDR3 loop reads CASSLTGLAGSEQFF. The CDR3 DNA is TGTGCCAGCAGCTTGACGGGACTAGCGGGGAGTGAGCAGTTCTTC.

The CDR3 DNA follows: TGTGCCAGCAGCTTAGCCCAGACAGGAACCTACGAGCAGTACTTC. Amino acids: CASSLAQTGTYEQYF. The chain is built from TRBV7-6 and TRBJ2-7, with a weak D call TRBD1 (6 bases). The CDR3 consists of 15 residues. V was trimmed by 0 bases and J by 2 bases, leaving 11 bases between them. Germline-derived CDR1 and CDR2 are SGHVS and FNYEAQ.

The chain combines TRBV12-3 or TRBV12-4 with TRBJ2-7, with 7 positions matching TRBD1. Unmatched junction bases numbered 5, after V lost 5 bases and J lost 4 bases. There are 13 residues in the CDR3. CDR3: CASSLGQEYEQYF. The CDR3 coding sequence is TGTGCCAGCAGTCTAGGACAGGAATACGAGCAGTACTTC.

V usage is TRBV27 and J usage is TRBJ2-7; no firm D call. CDR3 length: 11 amino acids. V was trimmed by 8 bases and J by 5 bases, leaving 10 bases between them. Germline V gene lookup returns CDR1 MNHEY and CDR2 SMNVEV (reference sequence). CDR3 sequence reads: CASGKMNEQYF. CDR3 in DNA: TGTGCCAGCGGAAAAATGAACGAGCAGTACTTC.

The CDR3 nucleotides are TGTGCCAGCAGCCCCGGCAGCGTCTACTATGGCTACACCTTC. As protein: CASSPGSVYYGYTF. This rearrangement joins TRBV9 to TRBJ1-2, with D unclear. Between the trimmed V and J ends, which lost 4 bases and 3 bases, there was a span of 13 bases. Germline V CDR1 and CDR2: SGDLS, YYNGEE. The CDR3 spans 14 residues.

This sequence joins TRBV29-1 and TRBJ2-7; 10 bases align to TRBD1. This CDR3 is built from 15 residues. V was pared by 4 bases and J by 4 bases, with 10 bases of the junction left unmatched. Germline V CDR1 and CDR2: SQVTM, ANQGSEA. In nucleotides, the CDR3 is TGCAGCGTTGCTTCCGAGACAGGGGGCTGGTACGAGCAGTACTTC. It translates to CSVASETGGWYEQYF.

The V and J genes are TRBV4-3 and TRBJ1-2; 7 nucleotides agree with TRBD1. V lost 5 bases to trimming and J lost 8 bases; unmatched junction nucleotides: 14. The CDR3 is 15 residues long. Germline V gives CDR1 LGHNA, CDR2 YSLEER. In DNA form, the CDR3 reads TGCGCCAGCAGCAGTTGGGACAGCAAAAGGAGGGGCTACACCTTC. Protein sequence: CASSSWDSKRRGYTF.

This chain links TRBV2 with TRBJ2-3; the D call may be TRBD1 or TRBD2 (5 bases each). This CDR3 is 14 amino acids long. The germline V and J ends were trimmed by 1 base and 0 bases, with 5 bases remaining between them. From germline, CDR1 is SNHLY and CDR2 FYNNEI. The CDR3 coding sequence is TGTGCCAGCAGTGAAGGGGGGAGCACAGATACGCAGTATTTT. Translated: CASSEGGSTDTQYF.

The chain is built from TRBV4-1 and TRBJ1-1, with 7 bases lining up with TRBD1. In germline, CDR1 is MGHRA, CDR2 YSYEKL. CDR3 length: 16 amino acids. The junction had 11 bases not matched to a gene; V was cut back by 1 base and J by 6 bases. DNA of the CDR3: TGCGCCAGCAGCCAAGGTCTGCAACAGGGGAATCCTGAAGCTTTCTTT. Protein sequence: CASSQGLQQGNPEAFF.

The V and J genes are TRBV4-3 and TRBJ2-1; 9 bases fit TRBD2. The V and J ends lost 3 bases and 0 bases, in that order; junction bases with no gene match: 3. Germline lookup yields CDR1 LGHNA and CDR2 YSLEER. The CDR3 loop spans 16 amino acids. The CDR3 bases are TGCGCCAGCAGCCAGGGACTAGCAGACTCCTACAATGAGCAGTTCTTC. Protein sequence: CASSQGLADSYNEQFF.

V is TRBV5-6 and J is TRBJ2-7; 9 bases align to TRBD1. V lost 4 bases to trimming and J lost 7 bases; unmatched junction nucleotides: 12. Germline assignment: CDR1 SGHDT and CDR2 YYEEEE. CDR3 size: 15 residues. The CDR3 reads CASSLGTGGEREQYF. The CDR3 nucleotides read TGTGCCAGCAGCCTTGGAACAGGGGGCGAGAGGGAGCAGTACTTC.

V and J are TRBV6-2 or TRBV6-3 and TRBJ1-5; 9 bases line up with TRBD1. The junction had 13 bases not matched to a gene; V was cut back by 5 bases and J by 5 bases. The CDR3 is 17 residues long. Germline CDR1 is MNHEY and CDR2 is SVGEGT. The CDR3 here is CASSRRGTGRYDQPQHF. The CDR3 DNA sequence: TGTGCCAGCAGTCGCCGTGGGACAGGGAGGTACGATCAGCCCCAGCATTTT.